These 20 T cell receptor beta chains share one sample of origin, sequenced in a study of molecular identifiers for immune sequencing clone quantification. TCRdb called the PCR reads again in MiXCR, with one record for every CDR3 protein. The repertoire holds about 640,000 distinct CDR3 sequences, 15% to 20% seen once, with roughly 0.9% in the top ten. Sequencing was carried out using naive CD8+ T cells from blood, with Jurkat cell RNA spiked in. Regarding subset: FACS-sorted CD8+CD4-CCR7+CD45RA+ naive T cells. These receptors all stem from a human donor in good health. Some libraries in this study had Jurkat cell RNA spiked in.

This clonotype was detected many times. The rearrangement links TRBV12-3 or TRBV12-4 to TRBJ1-1; 11 bases match TRBD1. J was trimmed by 7 bases and V by 4 bases; bases with no gene match: 14. This CDR3 has 17 amino acids. CDR3 region: CASSSGSGTGGVGEAFF. CDR3 nucleotides: TGTGCCAGCAGTTCGGGTTCCGGGACAGGGGGGGTCGGTGAAGCTTTCTTT.

This clonotype was detected a few times. This chain links TRBV6-2 or TRBV6-3 with TRBJ2-1; D is unclear. The CDR3 consists of 12 residues. The V and J ends lost 1 base and 8 bases respectively, with 6 bases between them. Germline V gene data show CDR1 as MNHEY and CDR2 as SVGEGT. The DNA of the CDR3 is TGTGCCAGCAGTTACTGGGTCGATGAGCAGTTCTTC. Its translation: CASSYWVDEQFF.

This clonotype has only a few counts. The genes are TRBV4-3 and TRBJ2-7; maybe TRBD2 (6 bases). Per the germline V gene, CDR1 is LGHNA and CDR2 is YSLEER. V lost 0 bases, J lost 4 bases, and 19 bases lay in between. CDR3 length: 17 residues. CDR3 protein: CASSQDVSLASSYEQYF. The CDR3 bases are TGCGCCAGCAGCCAAGATGTATCCCTAGCGAGTAGTTACGAGCAGTACTTC.

This clonotype was counted a few times. The chain carries TRBV6-2 or TRBV6-3 and TRBJ2-1; 8 bases are shared with TRBD2. Per the germline V gene, CDR1 is MNHEY and CDR2 is SVGEGT. The CDR3 has 16 amino acids. V was clipped by 2 bases and J by 7 bases; unmatched bases: 10. CDR3 residues: CASSYQSGSLGNEQFF. The CDR3 DNA is TGTGCCAGCAGTTACCAAAGCGGGAGTCTAGGGAATGAGCAGTTCTTC.

Concerning this clonotype: A much larger clone lies one base from this, so it may be a read error. Likely a read error: the CDR3 ends without its conserved phenylalanine or tryptophan. The V call is TRBV20-1, the J call TRBJ2-7; 7 bases are shared with TRBD2. V gave up 6 bases and J gave up 3 bases; unmatched junction bases: 8. Germline values: CDR1 DFQATT, CDR2 SNEGSKA (reference sequence). The CDR3 is 13 residues long. The CDR3 here is CSARRRGYYEQYS. As DNA, the CDR3 is TGCAGTGCCAGAAGGCGGGGGTACTACGAGCAGTACTCC.

There are many counts of this clonotype. The V and J genes are TRBV7-9 and TRBJ2-1; 9 bases line up with TRBD2. Germline V lookup: CDR1 SEHNR, CDR2 FQNEAQ (reference sequence). The ends lost 6 bases at V and 12 bases at J; junction bases unmatched: 12. This CDR3 is 14 amino acids long. CDR3 amino acids: CASSLDSGSPGQFF. The DNA of the CDR3 is TGTGCCAGCAGTTTGGATAGCGGGAGCCCCGGGCAGTTCTTC.

This clonotype was recorded at least ten times. V gene TRBV7-9 combines with J gene TRBJ2-2; 9 bases line up with TRBD1. The germline V gene has CDR1 SEHNR and CDR2 FQNEAQ (reference sequence). Unmatched junction bases numbered 12, after V lost 5 bases and J lost 5 bases. The CDR3 length is 17 residues. CDR3 DNA: TGTGCCAGCAGCCCACAACCCGGGACAGGGTTGACCGGGGAGCTGTTTTTT. Its translation: CASSPQPGTGLTGELFF.

A few counts support this clonotype. The chain combines TRBV4-1 with TRBJ1-6; D is undetermined. This CDR3 is built from 13 residues. The V gene's germline CDR1 is MGHRA and CDR2 YSYEKL. The ends were cut back, 8 bases at V and 8 bases at J, with 13 bases in the middle. The CDR3: CASRGTGYSPLHF. The CDR3 DNA reads as TGCGCCAGCCGGGGTACGGGGTATTCACCCCTCCACTTT.

The V call is TRBV6-5, the J call TRBJ2-7, with D unclear. CDR3 length: 14 amino acids. The V gene lost 0 bases and the J gene lost 5 bases, with 11 bases spanning the gap. Germline V gives CDR1 MNHEY, CDR2 SVGAGI. CDR3 in DNA: TGTGCCAGCAGTTACTCCCCGGTCGCCCACGAGCAGTACTTC. This gives the protein CASSYSPVAHEQYF.

In regard to this clonotype: Just one base apart from a much larger clone, this may be a read error. The chain couples TRBV29-1 to TRBJ1-1; TRBD1 is a possible D gene (5 bases). Germline V CDR1 and CDR2: SQVTM, ANQGSEA. CDR3 size: 14 residues. Trimming removed 3 bases from V and 4 bases from J, with 15 bases in between. The CDR3 DNA sequence: TGCAGCGTTGAGGGACGGGGGATTGGCACTGAAGCTTTCTTT. It yields the protein CSVEGRGIGTEAFF.

This clonotype came up many times. The chain joins TRBV19 to TRBJ1-1; D is unclear. The V end lost 1 base, the J end lost 4 bases, and 7 bases lay between the germline ends. The length of the CDR3 is 13 residues. From germline, CDR1 is LNHDA and CDR2 SQIVND (reference sequence). CDR3 sequence: CASSIGGSTEAFF. DNA for the CDR3: TGTGCCAGTAGTATAGGAGGGAGCACTGAAGCTTTCTTT.

This clonotype was seen at least ten times. CDR3 region: CASTHWDSYNEQFF. The DNA of the CDR3 is TGTGCCAGCACCCACTGGGACTCCTACAATGAGCAGTTCTTC. The V gene is TRBV11-2, the J gene TRBJ2-1; unclear D gene. The germline CDR1 and CDR2 sequences are SGHAT and FQNNGV. V was pared by 7 bases and J by 0 bases, with 10 bases between. This CDR3 comprises 14 residues.

The chain recombines TRBV20-1 with TRBJ2-7; D uncertain. V was pared by 1 base and J by 0 bases, with 7 bases between. From germline, CDR1 is DFQATT and CDR2 SNEGSKA (reference sequence). The length of the CDR3 is 13 residues. The CDR3 region is CSARAASSYEQYF. The CDR3, as DNA: TGCAGTGCTAGAGCCGCCAGCTCCTACGAGCAGTACTTC.

This clonotype was counted between two and nine times. This rearrangement joins TRBV13 to TRBJ1-4, with 11 bases matching TRBD1. This CDR3 spans 15 amino acids. The V segment lost 5 bases and the J segment 7 bases; nucleotides outside the gene matches: 6. Germline loops: CDR1 PRHDT, CDR2 FYEKMQ (reference sequence). The CDR3 is CASSARGTGGEKLFF. CDR3 sequence (DNA): TGTGCCAGCAGCGCAAGAGGGACAGGGGGTGAAAAACTGTTTTTT.

This clonotype was counted many times. The V call is TRBV2, the J call TRBJ1-4, with no clear D. Per germline, CDR1 SNHLY and CDR2 FYNNEI. V was trimmed by 3 bases and J by 0 bases, leaving 5 bases between them. This CDR3 spans 14 amino acids. The CDR3 DNA is TGTGCCAGCAGTGACTGGGCAACTAATGAAAAACTGTTTTTT. This encodes CASSDWATNEKLFF.

This clonotype showed up many times. The chain carries TRBV6-2 or TRBV6-3 and TRBJ2-6; tentatively, D is TRBD2 (6 bases). The CDR3 consists of 15 residues. V lost 4 bases, J lost 4 bases, and 11 bases lay in between. Germline CDR1 reads MNHEY; CDR2 reads SVGEGT. As DNA, the CDR3 is TGTGCCAGCAGTTTTGCCCTAGCGGGGGCCAACGTCCTGACTTTC. Amino acids: CASSFALAGANVLTF.

This clonotype was detected many times. The CDR3 DNA is TGTGCCAGCAGCCAAGAACAGGGTCTACCTTCACCCCTCCACTTT. Its translation is CASSQEQGLPSPLHF. The chain combines TRBV14 with TRBJ1-6, with D possibly being TRBD1 (6 bases). V lost 0 bases to trimming and J lost 9 bases, with 12 bases between them. In germline, CDR1 is SGHDN, CDR2 FVKESK. The CDR3 contains 15 residues.

The gene calls are TRBV20-1 and TRBJ2-2, with D tentatively TRBD1 or TRBD2 (6 bases each). Germline loops: CDR1 DFQATT, CDR2 SNEGSKA (reference sequence). V shed 3 bases and J shed 0 bases, with 17 bases lying between them. The CDR3 spans 17 residues. The CDR3 DNA follows: TGCAGTGCTAGTACACCCGGGGGCGCAGCGAACACCGGGGAGCTGTTTTTT. This encodes CSASTPGGAANTGELFF.

This clonotype showed up many times. The chain combines TRBV4-1 with TRBJ2-5; TRBD1 might be the D (6 bases). The CDR3 extends over 17 amino acids. V lost 4 bases and J 3 bases, leaving 21 bases between the germline ends. CDR1 and CDR2 (germline): MGHRA, YSYEKL. The DNA of the CDR3 is TGCGCCAGCAGCCCCCCCGGTGGGGCAGGGGATAAAGAGACCCAGTACTTC. Its protein is CASSPPGGAGDKETQYF.

There are many counts of this clonotype. The genes are TRBV5-6 and TRBJ2-7; D ambiguous. The germline V gene has CDR1 SGHDT and CDR2 YYEEEE. V dropped 0 bases and J dropped 5 bases, with 6 bases sitting between them. This CDR3 spans 12 amino acids. CDR3 nucleotide sequence: TGTGCCAGCAGCTTGGTCGTGGACGAGCAGTACTTC. It yields the protein CASSLVVDEQYF.